The source of this T cell receptor beta chain is a study of T-cell reconstitution after alpha-beta-depleted transplantation in children. Trimming stripped 4 bases from V and 4 bases from J, with 11 bases between. From germline, CDR1 is MDHEN and CDR2 SYDVKM. The CDR3 sequence is 13 residues long. Note on this clonotype: As yet, its antigen is unknown.

Molecular barcoding with unique molecular identifiers was used for the TCRbeta library. MiXCR, applied by TCRdb to the PCR reads, yields one record per CDR3 protein. The profile shows more than 120,000 distinct CDR3 sequences, around 8.8% of them singletons. Study conclusions and caveats: T cells produced anew were the main source of T-cell counts and diversity one year after transplant.

This receptor was obtained from a female patient aged 2-9 years who had a stem cell transplant for congenital amegakaryocytic thrombocytopenia, so the T cells may come from the graft donor. The chain joins TRBV28 to TRBJ2-7; D is perhaps TRBD1 (6 bases). The sample was PBMCs, mostly from graft donor cells, taken 180 days after TCRalphabeta/CD19-depleted stem cell transplant. Written as DNA, the CDR3 is TGTGCCAGCAGTTCTCCCGGACAGTACGAGCAGTACTTC. Residues: CASSSPGQYEQYF.